This TCR beta chain originates from a study of T-cell reconstitution after alpha-beta-depleted transplantation in children. The TCRbeta library was prepared with unique molecular identifiers. TCRdb re-analysed the PCR reads in MiXCR, keeping a single row per CDR3 protein. Among about 610,000 distinct CDR3 sequences, roughly a tenth were seen once, and the ten largest hold about 4.3%. This CDR3 has 15 amino acids. Sequenced here: PBMCs from the stem cell graft donor, sampled from the stem cell graft. The chain carries TRBV12-3 or TRBV12-4 and TRBJ2-1; 9 bases match TRBD2. The J call may be faulty, since TRBJ2-7 better matches the DNA end. The clonotype comes from a human donor who donated a stem cell graft to a child with acute myeloid leukemia. CDR3: CASSPLGLARNEQYF. CDR3 nucleotides: TGTGCCAGCAGCCCGTTAGGACTAGCGCGCAATGAGCAGTACTTC.